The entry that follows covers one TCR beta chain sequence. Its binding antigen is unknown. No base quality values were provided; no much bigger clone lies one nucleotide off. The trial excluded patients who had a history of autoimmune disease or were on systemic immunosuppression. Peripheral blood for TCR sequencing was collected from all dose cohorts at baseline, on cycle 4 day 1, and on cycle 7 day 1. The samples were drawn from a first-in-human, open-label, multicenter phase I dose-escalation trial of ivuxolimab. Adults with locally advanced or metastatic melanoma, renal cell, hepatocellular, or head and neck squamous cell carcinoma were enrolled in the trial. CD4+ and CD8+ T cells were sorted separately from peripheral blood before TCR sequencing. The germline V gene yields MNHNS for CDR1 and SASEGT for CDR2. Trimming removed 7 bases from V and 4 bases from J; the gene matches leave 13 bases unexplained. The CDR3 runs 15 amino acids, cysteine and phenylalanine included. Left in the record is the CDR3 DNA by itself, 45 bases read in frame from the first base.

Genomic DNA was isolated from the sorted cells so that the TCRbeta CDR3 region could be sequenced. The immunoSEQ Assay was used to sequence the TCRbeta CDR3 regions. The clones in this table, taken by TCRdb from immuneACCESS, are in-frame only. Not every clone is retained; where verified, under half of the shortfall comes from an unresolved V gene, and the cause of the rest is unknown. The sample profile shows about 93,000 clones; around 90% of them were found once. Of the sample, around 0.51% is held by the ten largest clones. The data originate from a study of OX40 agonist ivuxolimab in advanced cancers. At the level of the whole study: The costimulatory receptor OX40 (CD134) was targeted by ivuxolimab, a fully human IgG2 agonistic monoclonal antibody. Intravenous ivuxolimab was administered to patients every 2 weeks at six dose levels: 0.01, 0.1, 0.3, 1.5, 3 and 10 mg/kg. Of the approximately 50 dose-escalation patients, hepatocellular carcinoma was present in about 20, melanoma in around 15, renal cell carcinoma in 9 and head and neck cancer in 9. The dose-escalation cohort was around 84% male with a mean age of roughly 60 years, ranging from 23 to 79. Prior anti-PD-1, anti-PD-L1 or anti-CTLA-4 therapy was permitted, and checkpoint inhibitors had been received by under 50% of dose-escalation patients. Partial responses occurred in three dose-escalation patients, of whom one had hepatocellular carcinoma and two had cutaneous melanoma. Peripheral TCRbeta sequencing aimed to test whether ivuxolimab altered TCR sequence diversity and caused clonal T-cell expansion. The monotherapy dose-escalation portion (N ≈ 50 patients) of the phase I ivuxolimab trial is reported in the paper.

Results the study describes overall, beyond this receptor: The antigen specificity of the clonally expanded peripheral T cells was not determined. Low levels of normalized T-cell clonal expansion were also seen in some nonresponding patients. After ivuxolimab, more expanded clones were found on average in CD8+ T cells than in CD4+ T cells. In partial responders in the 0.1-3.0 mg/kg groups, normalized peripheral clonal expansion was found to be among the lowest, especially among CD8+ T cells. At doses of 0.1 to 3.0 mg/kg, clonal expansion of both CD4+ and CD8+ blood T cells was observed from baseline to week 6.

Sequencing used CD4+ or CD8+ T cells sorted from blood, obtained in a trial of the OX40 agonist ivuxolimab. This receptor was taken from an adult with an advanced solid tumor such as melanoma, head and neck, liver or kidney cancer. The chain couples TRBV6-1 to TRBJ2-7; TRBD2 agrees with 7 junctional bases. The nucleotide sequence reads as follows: TGTGCCAGCATCCCCCTAGCGGATGGGCGATACGAGCAGTACTTC. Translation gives CASIPLADGRYEQYF.